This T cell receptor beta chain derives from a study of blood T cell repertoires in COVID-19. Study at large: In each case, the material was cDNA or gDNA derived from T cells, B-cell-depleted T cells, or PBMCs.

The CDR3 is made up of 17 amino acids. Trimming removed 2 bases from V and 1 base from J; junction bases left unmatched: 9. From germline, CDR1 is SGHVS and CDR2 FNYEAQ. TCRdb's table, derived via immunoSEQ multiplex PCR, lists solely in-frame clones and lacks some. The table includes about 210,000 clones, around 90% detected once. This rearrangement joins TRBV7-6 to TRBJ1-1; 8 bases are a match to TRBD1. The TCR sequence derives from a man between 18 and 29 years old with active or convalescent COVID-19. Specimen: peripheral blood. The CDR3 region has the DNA TGTGCCAGCAGCTTATCAACAGGGGGAAGGGGGAACACTGAAGCTTTCTTT. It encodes CASSLSTGGRGNTEAFF.